Each of the 27 T cell receptor beta chains below was sequenced from the same sample in a study of T-cell reconstitution after alpha-beta-depleted transplantation in children. The TCRbeta library was prepared with unique molecular identifiers. TCRdb re-derived calls from the PCR reads in MiXCR, one entry per CDR3 protein. The sample holds approximately 400,000 distinct CDR3 sequences, about a tenth seen once. The source was PBMCs from the stem cell graft donor, collected from the stem cell graft. The source is a human donor who donated a stem cell graft to a child with acute myeloid leukemia.

This clonotype was counted ten times or more. CDR3 sequence (DNA): TGCAGTGCTAGAGATCCCCCCACCCAGTACTTC. As protein: CSARDPPTQYF. The rearrangement joins TRBV20-1 to TRBJ2-5; D call uncertain. The V gene lost 0 bases and the J gene lost 8 bases, with 7 bases spanning the gap. The CDR3 loop spans 11 amino acids. The V gene's germline CDR1 is DFQATT and CDR2 SNEGSKA (reference sequence).

V gene TRBV20-1 combines with J gene TRBJ2-3; TRBD1 aligns across 7 bases. Per germline, CDR1 DFQATT and CDR2 SNEGSKA (reference sequence). With 0 bases clipped from V and 2 bases from J, the junction kept 8 bases outside the gene matches. The CDR3 has 16 amino acids. The CDR3 sequence is CSARDRQGSDTDTQYF. The CDR3, as DNA: TGCAGTGCTAGAGATCGACAGGGTAGTGACACAGATACGCAGTATTTT.

This clonotype came up a few times. J is TRBJ1-1 and V is TRBV27; 7 positions agree with TRBD1. In germline, CDR1 is MNHEY, CDR2 SMNVEV (reference sequence). The CDR3 is made up of 16 amino acids. V dropped 7 bases and J dropped 5; count of bases not matched to a gene: 16. CDR3 protein: CASTKEGQRKGTEAFF. DNA of the CDR3: TGTGCCAGCACCAAAGAGGGACAGAGAAAGGGGACTGAAGCTTTCTTT.

The table lists this clonotype with many counts. The V call is TRBV7-2, the J call TRBJ2-3; no clear D gene. The CDR3 runs 13 residues. V gave up 0 bases and J gave up 4 bases, with 5 bases separating them. Germline V gene lookup returns CDR1 SGHTA and CDR2 FQGNSA. CDR3 bases: TGTGCCAGCAGCTTAGCGGTGGCAGATACGCAGTATTTT. It codes for CASSLAVADTQYF.

The chain recombines TRBV12-3 or TRBV12-4 with TRBJ1-3, with D perhaps matching TRBD1 (6 bases). CDR3 length equals 14 residues. Trimming took off 2 bases at V and 4 bases at J, with 9 bases between the two ends. For the CDR3, the DNA is TGTGCCAGCAGTTTACGGGGGCTGGGAAACACCATATATTTT. Translating gives CASSLRGLGNTIYF.

The V call is TRBV7-8, the J call TRBJ2-3, with a tentative D call TRBD2 (6 bases). Trimming pared 5 bases from V and 4 bases from J, leaving 19 bases between. The CDR3 runs 16 residues. CDR1 and CDR2 from the germline V gene are SGHVS and FQNEAQ. For the CDR3, the DNA is TGTGCCAGCAGCAACCTGGAGGGAGAGATGGCAGATACGCAGTATTTT. Amino acids: CASSNLEGEMADTQYF.

V gene TRBV3-1 combines with J gene TRBJ2-5; TRBD2 agrees at 9 bases. The junction had 9 bases not matched to a gene; V was cut back by 4 bases and J by 3 bases. Germline values: CDR1 LGHDT, CDR2 YNNKEL (reference sequence). This CDR3 comprises 16 residues. The CDR3 spells CASSPFEVAGEETQYF. DNA for the CDR3: TGTGCCAGCAGCCCGTTCGAGGTAGCGGGAGAAGAGACCCAGTACTTC.

The table lists this clonotype with a few counts. V usage is TRBV30 and J usage is TRBJ1-2, with no clear D. Trimming removed 0 bases from V and 8 bases from J, with 13 bases in between. Germline CDR1 is GTSNPN and CDR2 is SVGIG (reference sequence). The length of the CDR3 is 13 residues. The CDR3 coding sequence is TGTGCCTGGAGTGTAAACGGGGATCTCGGCTACACCTTC. This gives the protein CAWSVNGDLGYTF.

The chain joins TRBV6-2 or TRBV6-3 to TRBJ2-3; D unclear. The V gene's germline CDR1 is MNHEY and CDR2 SVGEGT. V lost 10 bases and J lost 0, with 11 bases in between. The CDR3 has 13 residues. CDR3 coding DNA: TGTGCCATCCGAGACCCCAGCACAGATACGCAGTATTTT. It encodes CAIRDPSTDTQYF.

This clonotype was detected ten times or more. The gene calls are TRBV9 and TRBJ2-2; a weak D match, TRBD2 (5 bases). V was clipped by 0 bases and J by 3 bases, with 9 bases between them. CDR1 is SGDLS and CDR2 is YYNGEE in the germline V gene. The CDR3 has 15 amino acids. The CDR3 DNA reads TGTGCCAGCAGCGTAGGGCGGGCCGACACCGGGGAGCTGTTTTTT. Translating gives CASSVGRADTGELFF. The full variable domain, rest sourced from reference TRBV9 and TRBJ2-2, is DSGVTQTPKHLITATGQRVTLRCSPRSGDLSVYWYQQSLDQGLQFLIQYYNGEERAKGNILERFSAQQFPDLHSELNLSSLELGDSALYFCASSVGRADTGELFFGEGSRLTVL.

V is TRBV3-1 and J is TRBJ2-1; unclear D gene. Trimming left V 1 base short and J 10 bases short, with 14 bases between. The CDR3 covers 14 residues. Germline CDR1 is LGHDT and CDR2 is YNNKEL (reference sequence). This CDR3 reads CASSQVSRPVEQFF. The DNA for the CDR3 is TGTGCCAGCAGCCAAGTCTCTCGGCCGGTCGAGCAGTTCTTC.

This clonotype was counted at least ten times. V is TRBV6-2 or TRBV6-3 and J is TRBJ2-1; 12 bases map to TRBD2. The CDR3 runs to 15 residues. Per the germline V gene, CDR1 is MNHEY and CDR2 is SVGEGT. Germline trimming cut 8 bases from V and 5 bases from J; bases unmatched to any gene: 7. The CDR3: CASFLAGGKNNEQFF. The CDR3 DNA sequence: TGTGCCAGCTTTCTAGCGGGAGGGAAAAACAATGAGCAGTTCTTC.

The gene calls are TRBV20-1 and TRBJ2-1, with TRBD2 matching 9 bases. Germline CDR1 and CDR2: DFQATT and SNEGSKA (reference sequence). The J segment lost 10 bases and the V segment lost 1 base, leaving 11 bases of the junction unmatched. This CDR3 is 15 amino acids long. CDR3 in DNA: TGCAGTGCTAGAGGGTCAGCGGGAGGCCGGCGAGAGCAGTTCTTC. This codes for CSARGSAGGRREQFF.

V is TRBV4-1 and J is TRBJ2-1; 8 nucleotides match TRBD2. Germline V gene data show CDR1 as MGHRA and CDR2 as YSYEKL. V was pared by 3 bases and J by 2 bases, with 6 bases of the junction left unmatched. This CDR3 has 16 residues. The CDR3 bases are TGCGCCAGCAGCCACCCGAGTAGCGGGGCCTACAATGAGCAGTTCTTC. Protein product: CASSHPSSGAYNEQFF.

The chain has TRBV7-9 and TRBJ1-2; 7 bases line up with TRBD1. The CDR3 runs 14 residues. J was trimmed by 6 bases and V by 4 bases; bases with no gene match: 8. Germline V CDR1 and CDR2: SEHNR, FQNEAQ (reference sequence). The CDR3 loop is CASSWNTGEDGYTF. For the CDR3, the DNA is TGTGCCAGCAGCTGGAATACAGGGGAAGATGGCTACACCTTC.

The chain employs TRBV20-1 and TRBJ2-5; 8 nucleotides line up with TRBD2. The CDR3 length is 14 residues. The germline CDR1 and CDR2 sequences are DFQATT and SNEGSKA (reference sequence). Trimming removed 2 bases from V and 1 base from J; junction bases left unmatched: 3. The CDR3 region has the DNA TGCAGTGCTAGATATGCGGGGGGCCAAGAGACCCAGTACTTC. It encodes CSARYAGGQETQYF.

This clonotype was observed a handful of times. The chain uses TRBV27 and TRBJ1-2; D unresolved. The CDR3 contains 13 residues. Trimming took off 7 bases at V and 2 bases at J, with 11 bases between the two ends. Germline values: CDR1 MNHEY, CDR2 SMNVEV (reference sequence). CDR3: CASKQETNYGYTF. The CDR3 coding sequence is TGTGCCAGCAAGCAGGAGACGAACTATGGCTACACCTTC.

This clonotype was seen many times. The rearrangement joins TRBV20-1 to TRBJ1-5, with 12 bases lining up with TRBD1. V trimming: 3 bases; J trimming: 0 bases; junction bases outside the gene matches: 3. Germline CDR1 reads DFQATT; CDR2 reads SNEGSKA (reference sequence). The CDR3 extends over 16 amino acids. CDR3 amino acids: CSARGTGGFSNQPQHF. As DNA, the CDR3 is TGCAGTGCTAGGGGGACAGGGGGCTTTAGCAATCAGCCCCAGCATTTT.

Concerning this clonotype itself: A read error is possible here, since a much larger clone lies one base away. The V gene is TRBV6-1, the J gene TRBJ2-5; D is unclear. The V and J ends lost 1 base and 1 base respectively, with 4 bases between them. CDR1 is MNHNS and CDR2 is SASEGT in the germline V gene. The CDR3 has 13 residues. The CDR3 sequence: CASSEGSQETQYF. The CDR3 DNA sequence: TGTGCCAGCAGTGAAGGTAGCCAAGAGACCCAGTACTTC.

In nucleotides, the CDR3 is TGCGCCAGCAGCCAAGTGCTCATAGGCACACCGAACACTGAAGCTTTCTTT. Amino acid sequence: CASSQVLIGTPNTEAFF. The chain joins TRBV4-1 to TRBJ1-1; D remains unclear. Trimming removed 1 base at V and 1 base at J, with 16 bases between. CDR3 length equals 17 residues. Germline CDR1 and CDR2: MGHRA and YSYEKL.

On this clonotype itself: A junction boundary mismatches the germline segment, possibly from a read error. Here the CDR3 DNA reads TGTGGCAGCAGCCAAGGACTAGCGGGGAGACAAGAGACCCAGTACTTC. Translated: CGSSQGLAGRQETQYF. The chain couples TRBV4-2 to TRBJ2-5; 12 bases fit TRBD2. The germline CDR1 and CDR2 sequences are LGHNA and YNFKEQ. The CDR3 totals 16 residues.

This clonotype was seen repeatedly, ten times or more. The V gene is TRBV28, the J gene TRBJ2-7, with 10 bases matching TRBD1. CDR1 is MDHEN, CDR2 SYDVKM, per germline. The CDR3 is 13 residues long. The V and J ends lost 5 bases and 4 bases, in that order; junction bases with no gene match: 2. The CDR3 sequence: CASSTGQGYEQYV. The CDR3 DNA is TGTGCCAGCAGTACGGGACAGGGGTACGAGCAGTACGTC.

To note about this clonotype: Germline and junction disagree at one end, which may indicate a read error. The V and J genes are TRBV3-1 and TRBJ1-1; 9 bases match TRBD1. This CDR3 has 13 amino acids. Germline V CDR1 and CDR2: LGHDT, YNNKEL (reference sequence). Here the CDR3 reads CASSQEKDRGFTF. For the CDR3, the DNA is TGTGCCAGCAGCCAAGAAAAGGACAGGGGTTTTACCTTT.

In its sample, this clonotype was seen many times. The V gene is TRBV20-1, the J gene TRBJ2-7; 10 nucleotides agree with TRBD2. This CDR3 is 13 amino acids long. In germline, CDR1 is DFQATT, CDR2 SNEGSKA (reference sequence). V gave up 2 bases and J gave up 4 bases; unmatched junction bases: 2. This CDR3 reads CSARPSGGYEQYV. Here the CDR3 DNA reads TGCAGTGCTAGACCTAGCGGGGGTTACGAGCAGTACGTC.

This clonotype showed up just a few times. V usage is TRBV10-3 and J usage is TRBJ2-7; D possibly corresponds to TRBD2 (7 bases). V lost 5 bases and J lost 6, with 17 bases in between. Germline loops: CDR1 ENHRY, CDR2 SYGVKD. This CDR3 is built from 14 residues. This CDR3 is CAISRGREVPEQYF. DNA for the CDR3: TGTGCCATCAGTAGGGGGAGGGAGGTGCCCGAGCAGTACTTC.

This clonotype has only a few counts. The V and J genes are TRBV29-1 and TRBJ2-7; 7 bases line up with TRBD1. The CDR3 contains 15 residues. The germline V gene has CDR1 SQVTM and CDR2 ANQGSEA. V was clipped by 1 base and J by 2 bases; unmatched bases: 8. The CDR3 reads CSVEGAQGQPYEQYF. The CDR3 DNA is TGCAGCGTTGAAGGGGCACAGGGACAGCCCTACGAGCAGTACTTC.

V is TRBV10-3 and J is TRBJ2-2; TRBD1 might be the D (6 bases). The CDR3 consists of 15 residues. V was shortened by 7 bases and J by 2 bases, with 14 bases between the two germline ends. The germline gives CDR1 ENHRY, CDR2 SYGVKD. The CDR3 bases are TGTGCCATCAAAATCAGGGGTCTCAACACCGGGGAGCTGTTTTTT. This translates into CAIKIRGLNTGELFF.